The text below deals with one T cell receptor beta chain. The antigen is not known. Sequencing used immunoSEQ multiplex PCR; TCRdb keeps in-frame clones, though not all of them. This sample has approximately 10,000 clones; about nine tenths occur once, and the top ten carry about 13%. This sample was taken from a study of OX40 agonist ivuxolimab in advanced cancers. Whole-study findings and limits: At doses 0.1 to 3.0 mg/kg, CD4+ and CD8+ clones expanded.

The CDR3 extends over 15 amino acids. Trimming removed 2 bases from V and 2 bases from J; junction bases left unmatched: 3. CDR1 and CDR2 from the germline V gene are SGHVS and FQNEAQ. It was autoimmune disease history or systemic immunosuppression that excluded patients. Samples were taken at baseline and on day 1 of cycles 4 and 7. This sequence joins TRBV7-8 and TRBJ2-7, with 10 bases that match TRBD1. The sequencing used CD4+ or CD8+ T cells sorted from blood, collected in a trial of the OX40 agonist ivuxolimab. The receptor was isolated from an adult with an advanced solid tumor such as melanoma, head and neck, liver or kidney cancer. The CDR3 reads CASSLLGTGAYEQYF. The CDR3 coding sequence is TGTGCCAGCAGCTTACTGGGGACAGGGGCCTACGAGCAGTACTTC. Using reference TRBV7-8 and TRBJ2-7 for the parts outside the CDR3, the full variable domain is GAGVSQSPRYKVAKRGQDVALRCDPISGHVSLFWYQQALGQGPEFLTYFQNEAQLDKSGLPSDRFFAERPEGSVSTLKIQRTQQEDSAVYLCASSLLGTGAYEQYFGPGTRLTVT.